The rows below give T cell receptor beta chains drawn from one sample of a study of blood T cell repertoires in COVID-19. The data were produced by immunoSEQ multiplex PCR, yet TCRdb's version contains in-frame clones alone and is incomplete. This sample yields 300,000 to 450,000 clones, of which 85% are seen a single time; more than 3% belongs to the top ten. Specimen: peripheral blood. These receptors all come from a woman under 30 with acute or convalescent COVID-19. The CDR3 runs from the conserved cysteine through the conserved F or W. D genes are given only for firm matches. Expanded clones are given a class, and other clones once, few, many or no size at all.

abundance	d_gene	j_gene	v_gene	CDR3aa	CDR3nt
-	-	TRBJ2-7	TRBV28	CASSLYGSYEQYF	TGTGCCAGCAGTTTATATGGCAGCTACGAGCAGTACTTC
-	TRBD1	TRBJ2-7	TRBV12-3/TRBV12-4	CASTRQGELEQYF	TGTGCCAGCACTCGACAGGGGGAGTTGGAGCAGTACTTC
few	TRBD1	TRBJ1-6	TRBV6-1	CASSELGTGVSPLHF	TGTGCCAGCAGTGAACTCGGGACAGGGGTTTCACCCCTCCACTTT
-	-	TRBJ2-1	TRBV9	CASSGSADYNEQFF	TGTGCCAGCAGCGGTAGCGCGGACTACAATGAGCAGTTCTTC
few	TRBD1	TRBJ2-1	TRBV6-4	CASSNRSWQGVFSEQFF	TGTGCCAGCAGCAACAGGAGCTGGCAGGGGGTATTTTCTGAGCAGTTCTTC
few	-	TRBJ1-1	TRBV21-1	CASSRQGKGVAFF	TGTGCCAGCAGTAGACAGGGGAAAGGCGTAGCTTTCTTT
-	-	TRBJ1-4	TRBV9	CASSVGQGSSEKLFF	TGTGCCAGCAGCGTAGGTCAGGGATCAAGTGAAAAACTGTTTTTT
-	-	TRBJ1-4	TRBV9	CASSRDMDNEKLFF	TGTGCCAGCAGCCGCGACATGGATAATGAAAAACTGTTTTTT
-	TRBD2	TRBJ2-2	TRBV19	CASSPILAGANTGELFF	TGTGCCAGTAGCCCAATACTAGCGGGAGCGAACACCGGGGAGCTGTTTTTT
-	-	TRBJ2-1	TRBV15	CATSRDRDTAYNEQFF	TGTGCCACCAGCAGGGACCGGGACACGGCCTACAATGAGCAGTTCTTC
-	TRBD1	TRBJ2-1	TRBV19	CASSMAGTGDYNEQFF	TGTGCCAGTAGTATGGCAGGGACAGGGGACTACAATGAGCAGTTCTTC
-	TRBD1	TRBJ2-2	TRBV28	CATTGTGSGGELFF	TGTGCCACCACCGGGACAGGGTCCGGCGGGGAGCTGTTTTTT
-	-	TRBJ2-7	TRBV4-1	CASSQDAGESYEQYF	TGCGCCAGCAGCCAAGATGCCGGGGAATCCTACGAGCAGTACTTC
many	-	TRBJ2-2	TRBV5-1	CASSPDTVKSTGELFF	TGCGCCAGCAGCCCCGACACGGTGAAGTCCACCGGGGAGCTGTTTTTT
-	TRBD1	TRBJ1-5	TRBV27	CASSINLRGQGVQPQHF	TGTGCCAGCAGTATCAATCTCCGGGGACAGGGGGTGCAGCCCCAGCATTTT